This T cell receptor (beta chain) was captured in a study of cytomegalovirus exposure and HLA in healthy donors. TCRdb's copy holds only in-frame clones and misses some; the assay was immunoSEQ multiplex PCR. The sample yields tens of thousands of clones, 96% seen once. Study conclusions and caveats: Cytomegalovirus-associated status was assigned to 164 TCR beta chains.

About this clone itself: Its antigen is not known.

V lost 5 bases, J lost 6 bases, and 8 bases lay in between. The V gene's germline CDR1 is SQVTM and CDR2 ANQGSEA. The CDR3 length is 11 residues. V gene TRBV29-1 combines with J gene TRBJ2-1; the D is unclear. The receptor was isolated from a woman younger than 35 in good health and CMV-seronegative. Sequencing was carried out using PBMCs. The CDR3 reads CSVLRPNEQFF. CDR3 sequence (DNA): TGCAGCGTTCTCAGGCCCAATGAGCAGTTCTTC.